This T cell receptor beta chain was sequenced in a study of blood T cell repertoires in COVID-19. Background on the study: Spain, Italy and the United States supplied samples that represented acute and convalescent COVID-19. Sources were T cells, B-cell-depleted T cells, or PBMCs; the material itself was cDNA or gDNA.

Per the original methods: Estimated nucleated cell counts came from reference gene primer amplification. Only in-frame clones appear in the TCRdb table, and some are missing; sequencing was by immunoSEQ multiplex PCR. The DNA was the basis for D and trimming; V, J and clone size are from that table. The sample contains tens of thousands of clones, approximately 70% of which appear only once. This clone is a singleton in its sample. The length of the CDR3 is 13 residues. The germline gives CDR1 MNHEY, CDR2 SVGAGI. Losses at the gene ends were 5 bases for V and 8 bases for J; bases not matched to a gene: 5.

Sequencing was carried out using peripheral blood. The TCR comes from a man older than 75 with acute or convalescent COVID-19. V usage is TRBV6-5 and J usage is TRBJ1-2; TRBD1 matches 10 bases. The CDR3 DNA is TGTGCCAGCAGTCCGGGACAGGGGAGCGGCTACACCTTC. Translating it yields CASSPGQGSGYTF.